Below, 15 T cell receptor beta chains from the same sample are listed, as sequenced in a study of cytomegalovirus exposure and HLA in healthy donors. This table comes from immunoSEQ multiplex PCR, and its TCRdb copy is limited to in-frame clones, with some not included. The sample has around 250,000 clones, about nine tenths seen once. Sample: PBMCs. These receptors were taken from a woman in her 30s in good health and CMV-seronegative.

This clone has just a few counts. This chain links TRBV7-9 with TRBJ2-1; 7 bases are a match to TRBD2. V shed 0 bases and J 9 bases; nucleotides not matched to a gene: 8. The CDR3 is 15 amino acids. Germline CDR1 is SEHNR and CDR2 is FQNEAQ (reference sequence). Here the CDR3 reads CASSLAGGPSVEQFF. In nucleotides, the CDR3 is TGTGCCAGCAGCTTAGCGGGAGGGCCATCAGTTGAGCAGTTCTTC.

This chain links TRBV25-1 with TRBJ2-7; D not resolved. V was clipped by 2 bases and J by 3 bases, with 5 bases between them. The CDR3 spans 12 residues. Germline V lookup: CDR1 MGHDK, CDR2 SYGVNS. The CDR3 bases are TGTGCCAGCAGTGAAAAAGGCTACGAGCAGTACTTC. Translation gives CASSEKGYEQYF.

This clone came up a few times. The V call is TRBV27, the J call TRBJ2-7; 7 bases are shared with TRBD2. This CDR3 is built from 11 residues. The trim removed 9 bases at V and 4 bases at J, leaving 3 bases unmatched. Germline V gene data show CDR1 as MNHEY and CDR2 as SMNVEV (reference sequence). CDR3 loop: CASGREYEQYF. The CDR3 DNA sequence: TGTGCCAGTGGGCGGGAGTACGAGCAGTACTTC.

The chain uses TRBV7-9 and TRBJ2-1; D gene unclear. Germline CDR1 is SEHNR and CDR2 is FQNEAQ (reference sequence). CDR3 length: 9 residues. V dropped 5 bases and J dropped 15 bases, with 8 bases sitting between them. CDR3 in amino acids: CASSQMGFF. In DNA form, the CDR3 reads TGTGCCAGCAGCCAAATGGGGTTCTTC.

The rearrangement joins TRBV13 to TRBJ2-7, with a weak D call TRBD1 (5 bases). V lost 1 base and J 2 bases, leaving 18 bases between the germline ends. There are 17 residues in the CDR3. Germline loops: CDR1 PRHDT, CDR2 FYEKMQ (reference sequence). The CDR3 DNA sequence: TGTGCCAGCAGCTTAGCTTCTTCGACAGCCGTACCCTACGAGCAGTACTTC. The encoded protein is CASSLASSTAVPYEQYF.

This clone was seen once. The chain employs TRBV19 and TRBJ1-2, with D perhaps TRBD1 (6 bases). The CDR3 spans 15 residues. Trimming removed 3 bases from V and 3 bases from J, with 14 bases in between. Germline V CDR1 and CDR2: LNHDA, SQIVND (reference sequence). CDR3 nucleotide sequence: TGTGCCAGTAGTATCACCGGGGGCCAGGACTATGGCTACACCTTC. As protein: CASSITGGQDYGYTF.

This clone has more than one count but fewer than ten. This chain links TRBV6-5 with TRBJ2-7, with D unresolved. V dropped 3 bases and J dropped 6 bases, with 6 bases sitting between them. There are 11 residues in the CDR3. From germline, CDR1 is MNHEY and CDR2 SVGAGI. The DNA of the CDR3 is TGTGCCAGCAGTTATGGTCGCGAGCAGTACTTC. This gives the protein CASSYGREQYF.

This clone was seen only a few times. CDR3 in amino acids: CASGSFRGEQFF. The CDR3 coding sequence is TGTGCCAGCGGGTCGTTCCGAGGTGAGCAGTTCTTC. This chain joins TRBV7-3 and TRBJ2-1; D is unclear. CDR3 length equals 12 residues. Trimming removed 8 bases at V and 9 bases at J, with 14 bases between. The V gene's germline CDR1 is SGHTA and CDR2 FQGTGA.

This clone appeared once. The chain links TRBV5-1 to TRBJ1-2; a weak D match, TRBD1 (6 bases). The V end was cut by 0 bases, the J end by 3 bases, with 12 bases between. This CDR3 has 15 amino acids. Germline V gives CDR1 SGHRS, CDR2 YFSETQ. The CDR3: CASSLVQGLYYGYTF. The CDR3 DNA reads as TGCGCCAGCAGCTTGGTCCAGGGGCTTTACTATGGCTACACCTTC. Complete variable domain (other parts from reference TRBV5-1 and TRBJ1-2): KAGVTQTPRYLIKTRGQQVTLSCSPISGHRSVSWYQQTPGQGLQFLFEYFSETQRNKGNFPGRFSGRQFSNSRSEMNVSTLELGDSALYLCASSLVQGLYYGYTFGSGTRLTVV.

The genes are TRBV7-2 and TRBJ2-1; tentatively, D is TRBD2 (8 bases). The CDR3 runs 16 residues. Trimming stripped 5 bases from V and 13 bases from J, with 27 bases between. Germline lookup yields CDR1 SGHTA and CDR2 FQGNSA. Here the CDR3 reads CASSPRDRWSGSGQFF. The CDR3 DNA reads as TGTGCCAGCAGCCCACGGGACAGATGGAGCGGGAGTGGACAGTTCTTC.

The chain employs TRBV7-7 and TRBJ2-1; D possibly corresponds to TRBD2 (6 bases). V lost 2 bases and J lost 7, with 18 bases in between. CDR3 length equals 16 residues. CDR1 is SSHAT, CDR2 FNYEAQ, per germline (reference sequence). The CDR3 loop is CASSLSPFGGGNEQFF. The CDR3 nucleotides read TGTGCCAGCAGCTTATCTCCATTTGGTGGAGGGAATGAGCAGTTCTTC.

This sequence joins TRBV19 and TRBJ2-7; tentatively, D is TRBD2 (6 bases). Trimming removed 0 bases at V and 5 bases at J, with 11 bases between. The CDR3 has 14 amino acids. Germline loops: CDR1 LNHDA, CDR2 SQIVND (reference sequence). The CDR3 here is CASSIDGSINEQYF. CDR3 DNA: TGTGCCAGTAGTATAGACGGGAGTATCAACGAGCAGTACTTC.

This clone occurred many times. The chain recombines TRBV11-2 with TRBJ2-7; D may be TRBD2 (6 bases). The CDR3 is 13 residues long. CDR1 is SGHAT and CDR2 is FQNNGV in the germline V gene. The CDR3 DNA sequence: TGTGCATCGCGGAGGGCCATGGGTTACGAGCAGTACTTC. Translating it yields CASRRAMGYEQYF.

The J gene is TRBJ1-3, the V gene TRBV7-2; D gene ambiguous. V was shortened by 5 bases and J by 0 bases, with 8 bases between the two germline ends. The CDR3 loop spans 14 amino acids. Germline CDR1 SGHTA, CDR2 FQGNSA. The CDR3 DNA reads TGTGCCAGCAGCCCACAGTTCTCTGGAAACACCATATATTTT. Protein product: CASSPQFSGNTIYF.

This clone was picked up one time. The chain employs TRBV28 and TRBJ2-7; D is possibly TRBD2 (5 bases). V shed 7 bases and J shed 7 bases, with 11 bases lying between them. Germline lookup yields CDR1 MDHEN and CDR2 SYDVKM. This CDR3 is built from 11 residues. CDR3 bases: TGTGCCAGCACCTTTTCGGGGGAGCAGTACTTC. This sequence encodes CASTFSGEQYF.